A single T cell receptor (beta chain) is shown here with its context. This sample stems from a study of blood T cell repertoires in COVID-19. Overall study context: From the United States, Italy and Spain came samples of acute and convalescent COVID-19. PBMCs, B-cell-depleted T cells, or T cells provided the cDNA or gDNA that made up the material.

Per the study methods: Amplification of reference gene primers was used by the study to estimate nucleated cell counts. Profiling relied on immunoSEQ multiplex PCR, and the TCRdb table lists in-frame clones only, not all of them. For V, J and clone size, that table is used; D and trimming come from the DNA. The table has roughly 260,000 clones, around 87% seen once; the top ten hold 2.3%. The sequenced sample consisted of peripheral blood. This receptor was obtained from a woman in her fifties or sixties with acute or convalescent COVID-19.

The CDR3 protein is CASSQVSGDTAYGYTF. For the CDR3, the DNA is TGTGCCAGCAGCCAAGTATCAGGGGATACAGCCTATGGCTACACCTTC. The chain uses TRBV4-2 and TRBJ1-2; D might be TRBD1 (6 bases). The CDR3 runs 16 residues. V lost 1 base, J lost 4 bases, and 16 bases lay in between. Germline CDR1 and CDR2: LGHNA and YNFKEQ.